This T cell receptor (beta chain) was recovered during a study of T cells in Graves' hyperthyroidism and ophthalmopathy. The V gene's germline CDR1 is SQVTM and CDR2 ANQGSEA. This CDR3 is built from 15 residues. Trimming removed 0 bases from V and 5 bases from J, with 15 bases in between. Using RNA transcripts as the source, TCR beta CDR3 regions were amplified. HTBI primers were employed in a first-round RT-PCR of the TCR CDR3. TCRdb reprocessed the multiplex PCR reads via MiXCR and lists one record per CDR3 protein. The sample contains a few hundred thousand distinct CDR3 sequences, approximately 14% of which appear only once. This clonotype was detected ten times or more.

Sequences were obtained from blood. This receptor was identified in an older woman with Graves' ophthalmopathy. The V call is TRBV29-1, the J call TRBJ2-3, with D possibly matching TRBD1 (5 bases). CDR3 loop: CSVEEGRLVEDTQYF. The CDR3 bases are TGCAGCGTTGAAGAGGGGCGTTTGGTGGAAGATACGCAGTATTTT.